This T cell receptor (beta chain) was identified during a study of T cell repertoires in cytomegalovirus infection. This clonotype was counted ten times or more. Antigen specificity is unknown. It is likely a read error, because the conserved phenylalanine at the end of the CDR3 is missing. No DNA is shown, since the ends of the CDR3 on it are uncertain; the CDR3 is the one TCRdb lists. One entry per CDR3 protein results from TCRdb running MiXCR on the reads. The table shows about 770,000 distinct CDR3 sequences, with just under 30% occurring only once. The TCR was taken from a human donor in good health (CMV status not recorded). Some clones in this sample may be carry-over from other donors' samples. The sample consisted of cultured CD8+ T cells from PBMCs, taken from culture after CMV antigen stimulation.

CDR3 sequence: CASSLVVRSPPHL. This chain joins TRBV7-2 and TRBJ1-3. The CDR3 has 13 residues if both end residues are counted. CDR1 SGHTA and CDR2 FQGNSA come from the germline V gene.